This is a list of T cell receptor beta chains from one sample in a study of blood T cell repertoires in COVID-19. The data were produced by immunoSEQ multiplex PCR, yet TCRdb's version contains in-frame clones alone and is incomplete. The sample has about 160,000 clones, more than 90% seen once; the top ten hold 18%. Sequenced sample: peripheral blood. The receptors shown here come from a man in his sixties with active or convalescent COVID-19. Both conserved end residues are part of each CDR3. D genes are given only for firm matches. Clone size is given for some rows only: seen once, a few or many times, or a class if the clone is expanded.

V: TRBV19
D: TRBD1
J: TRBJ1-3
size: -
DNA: TGTGCCAGTAGTACGGGACAGTCCTCGGGAAACACCATATATTTT
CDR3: CASSTGQSSGNTIYF

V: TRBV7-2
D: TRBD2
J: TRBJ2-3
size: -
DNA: TGTGCCAGCAGCTTAAGGTCGGGGGGGTCAGATACGCAGTATTTT
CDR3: CASSLRSGGSDTQYF

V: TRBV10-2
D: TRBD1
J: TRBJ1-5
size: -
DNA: TGCGCCAGCAGTGAGGTTGCAGGGGGAAGCCATCAGCCCCAGCATTTT
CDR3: CASSEVAGGSHQPQHF

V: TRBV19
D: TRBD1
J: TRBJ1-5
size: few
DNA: TGTGCCAGTAGGCGTAAGACAGGGGATTTTAGTCGCAATCAGCCCCAGCATTTT
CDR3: CASRRKTGDFSRNQPQHF

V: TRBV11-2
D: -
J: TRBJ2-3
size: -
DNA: TGTGCCAGCAGCTATGCCGGGACAAAATTAAGCACAGATACGCAGTATTTT
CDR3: CASSYAGTKLSTDTQYF

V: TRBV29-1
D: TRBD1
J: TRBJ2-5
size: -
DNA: TGCAGCGTTCTGAATGACAGGGGGCTGGGGGAGACCCAGTACTTC
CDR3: CSVLNDRGLGETQYF

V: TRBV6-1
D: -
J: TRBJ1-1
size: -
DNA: TGTGCCAGCAGTGAAACGGCGGACACTGAAGCTTTCTTT
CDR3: CASSETADTEAFF

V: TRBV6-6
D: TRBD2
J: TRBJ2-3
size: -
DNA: TGTGCCAGCAGTTCCCTAGCGGGAGGGCCCTATACGCAGTATTTT
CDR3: CASSSLAGGPYTQYF

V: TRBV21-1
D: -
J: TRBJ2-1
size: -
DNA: TGTGCCAGCAGCCCCCGACTAGCGGCACTCAATGAGCAGTTCTTC
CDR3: CASSPRLAALNEQFF

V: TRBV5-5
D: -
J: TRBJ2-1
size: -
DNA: TGTGCCAGCAGCTTGTACGGGAGCTCCTACAATGAGCAGTTCTTC
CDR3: CASSLYGSSYNEQFF

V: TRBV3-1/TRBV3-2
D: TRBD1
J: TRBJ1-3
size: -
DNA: TGTGCCAGCAGCCAAAGACAGGGCGACTCTGGAAACACCATATATTTT
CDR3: CASSQRQGDSGNTIYF

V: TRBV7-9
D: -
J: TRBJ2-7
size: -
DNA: TGTGCCAGCAGCACCCGGGACAAGACCTACGAGCAGTACTTC
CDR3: CASSTRDKTYEQYF

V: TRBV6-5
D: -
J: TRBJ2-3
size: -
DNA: TGTGCCAGCAGGGCCGGGACTAGCACAGATACGCAGTATTTT
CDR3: CASRAGTSTDTQYF

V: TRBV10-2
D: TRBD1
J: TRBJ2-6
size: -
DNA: TGCGCCAGCAGTCGGCAGGGGGCGGGTGGGGCCAACGTCCTGACTTTC
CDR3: CASSRQGAGGANVLTF

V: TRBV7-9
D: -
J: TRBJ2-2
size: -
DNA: TGTGCCAGCAGCTTAGACAGACCGAACACCGGGGAGCTGTTTTTT
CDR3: CASSLDRPNTGELFF

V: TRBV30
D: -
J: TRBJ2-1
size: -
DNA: TGTGCCTGGACCGGGAATGGTTACAATGAGCAGTTCTTC
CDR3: CAWTGNGYNEQFF

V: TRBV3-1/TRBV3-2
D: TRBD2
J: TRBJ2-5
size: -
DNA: TGTGCCAGCAGCCAAGATAGGCGGGGGGGACCGTACCAAGAGACCCAGTACTTC
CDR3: CASSQDRRGGPYQETQYF

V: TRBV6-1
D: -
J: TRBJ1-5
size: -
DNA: TGTGCCAGCAGTGAAACCACAGGGTCAGCCTATAGCAATCAGCCCCAGCATTTT
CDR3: CASSETTGSAYSNQPQHF

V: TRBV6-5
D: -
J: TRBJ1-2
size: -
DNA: TGTGCCAGCAGCCCGGGCCGGGGAAAATATGGCTACACCTTC
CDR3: CASSPGRGKYGYTF

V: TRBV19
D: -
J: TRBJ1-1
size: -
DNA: TGTGCCAGTAAAGACGGCAGCGTACTCACTGAAGCTTTCTTT
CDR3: CASKDGSVLTEAFF

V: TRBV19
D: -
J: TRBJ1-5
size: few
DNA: TGTGCCAGTAGGGATTCAAGAGGAACAGGGTACAATCAGCCCCAGCATTTT
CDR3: CASRDSRGTGYNQPQHF

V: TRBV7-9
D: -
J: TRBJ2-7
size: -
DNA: TGTGCCAGCCGAACAAACACCAGGGACGAGCAGTACTTC
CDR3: CASRTNTRDEQYF

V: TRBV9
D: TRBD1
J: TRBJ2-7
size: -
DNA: TGTGCCAGCAGCGCAGAACAGGGGGCATCCTACGAGCAGTACTTC
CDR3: CASSAEQGASYEQYF

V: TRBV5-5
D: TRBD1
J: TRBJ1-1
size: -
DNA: TGTGCCAGCAGCTTCGGACAGGCTACCGAGGAAGCTTTCTTT
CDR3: CASSFGQATEEAFF

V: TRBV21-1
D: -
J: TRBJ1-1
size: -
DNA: TGTGCCAGCAGCAAAGACATTCGAGGAATAGCTTTCTTT
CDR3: CASSKDIRGIAFF

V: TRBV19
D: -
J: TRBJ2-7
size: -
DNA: TGTGCCAGCTCCAGGGGCTACTACGAGCAGTACTTC
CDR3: CASSRGYYEQYF

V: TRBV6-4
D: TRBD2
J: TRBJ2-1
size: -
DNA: TGTGCCAGCAGTGTGGCCGGGACTAGCGTCTACAATGAGCAGTTCTTC
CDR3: CASSVAGTSVYNEQFF

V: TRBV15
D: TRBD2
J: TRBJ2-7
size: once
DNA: TGTGCCACCAGCGGGATAGCGGGACGCGAGCAGTACTTC
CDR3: CATSGIAGREQYF

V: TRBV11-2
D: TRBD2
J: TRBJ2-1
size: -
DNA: TGTGCCAGCAGCTTAGAAGCGGGGGGGTACAATGAGCAGTTCTTC
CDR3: CASSLEAGGYNEQFF

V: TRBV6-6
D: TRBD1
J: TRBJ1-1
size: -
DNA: TGTGCCAGCAGCCGGACAGGGACTGAAGCTTTCTTT
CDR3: CASSRTGTEAFF

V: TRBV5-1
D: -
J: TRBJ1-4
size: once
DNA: TGCGCCAGCAGCTTCCGACAGTCTTCTAATGAAAAACTGTTTTTT
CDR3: CASSFRQSSNEKLFF

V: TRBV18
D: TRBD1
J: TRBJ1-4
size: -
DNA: TGTGCCAGCTCATCCCGGGACAGGGGATTTTATGAAAAACTGTTTTTT
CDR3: CASSSRDRGFYEKLFF

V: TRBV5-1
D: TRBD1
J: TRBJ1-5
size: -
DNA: TGCGCCAGCATACAGGGGAGTTCGGGTCAGCCCCAGCATTTT
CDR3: CASIQGSSGQPQHF

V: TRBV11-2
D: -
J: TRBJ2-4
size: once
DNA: TGTGCCAGCAGCTTAAGCCAGGGCAAAAACATTCAGTACTTC
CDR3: CASSLSQGKNIQYF

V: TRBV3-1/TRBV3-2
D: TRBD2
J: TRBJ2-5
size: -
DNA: TGTGCCAGCAGCCAACTCCAGGGTTTGATAGCGGGGGACAAGTACCAAGAGACCCAGTACTTC
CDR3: CASSQLQGLIAGDKYQETQYF

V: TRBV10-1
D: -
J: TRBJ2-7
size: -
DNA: TGCGCCAGCAGTGAGGGGCTAGCGTACACCTACGAGCAGTACTTC
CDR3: CASSEGLAYTYEQYF

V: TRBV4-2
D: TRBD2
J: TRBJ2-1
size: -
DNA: TGTGCCAGCAGCCTAACGGGGAGGACCGGGACTAGCGCCAAGAGCTCCTACAATGAGCAGTTCTTC
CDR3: CASSLTGRTGTSAKSSYNEQFF

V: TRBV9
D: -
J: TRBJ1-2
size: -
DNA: TGTGCCAGCAGCGTAAGGGCAGGGGAAGGCTACACCTTC
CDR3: CASSVRAGEGYTF

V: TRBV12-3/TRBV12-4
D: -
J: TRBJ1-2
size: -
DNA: TGTGCCACAACTATCCAGTATGGCTACACCTTC
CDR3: CATTIQYGYTF

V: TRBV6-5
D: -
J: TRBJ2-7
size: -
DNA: TGTGCCAGCACCGGAACAGTCTCCTACGAGCAGTACTTC
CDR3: CASTGTVSYEQYF

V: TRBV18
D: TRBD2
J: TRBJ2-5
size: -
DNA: TGTGCCAGCTCGCTGGCTGGGGACTACCCTCAAGAGACCCAGTACTTC
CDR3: CASSLAGDYPQETQYF

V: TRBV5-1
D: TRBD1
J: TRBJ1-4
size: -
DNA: TGCGCCAGCAGCCCGAACTACAGGGGGCGAAGTGAAAAACTGTTTTTT
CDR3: CASSPNYRGRSEKLFF

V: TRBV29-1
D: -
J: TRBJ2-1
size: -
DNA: TGCAGCGTAGGAGGCCCGGGCTCCTACAATGAGCAGTTCTTC
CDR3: CSVGGPGSYNEQFF

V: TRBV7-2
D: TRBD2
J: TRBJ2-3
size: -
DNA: TGTGCCAGCAGCTTATCTAGCGGGGGCGCAGATACGCAGTATTTT
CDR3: CASSLSSGGADTQYF

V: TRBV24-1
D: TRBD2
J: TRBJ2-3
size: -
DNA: TGTGCCACCAGTGACCGTACTAGCGGGGGGGCTGAAGATACGCAGTATTTT
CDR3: CATSDRTSGGAEDTQYF

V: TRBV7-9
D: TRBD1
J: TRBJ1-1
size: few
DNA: TGTGCCAGCAGCCTACAGGGGGCGGATTCTGAAGCTTTCTTT
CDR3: CASSLQGADSEAFF

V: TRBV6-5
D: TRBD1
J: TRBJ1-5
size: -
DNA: TGTGCCAGCAGTTACTCGGCGACAGGGGATCAGCCCCAGCATTTT
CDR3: CASSYSATGDQPQHF

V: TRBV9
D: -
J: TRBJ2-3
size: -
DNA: TGTGCCAGCAGCACCGGACAGACAAGAAATACGCAGTATTTT
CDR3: CASSTGQTRNTQYF

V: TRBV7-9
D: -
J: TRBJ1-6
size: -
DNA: TGTGCCAGCAGCTTAGGGGGAGATAATTCACCCCTCCACTTT
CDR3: CASSLGGDNSPLHF

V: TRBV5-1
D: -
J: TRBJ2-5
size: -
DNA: TGCGCCAGCAGCTTGGGCGGGGAAGAGACCCAGTACTTC
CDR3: CASSLGGEETQYF

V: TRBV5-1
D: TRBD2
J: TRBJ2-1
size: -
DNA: TGCGCCAGCAGCTTGGTGCTAGCGGGAGGGGGTGAGCAGTTCTTC
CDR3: CASSLVLAGGGEQFF

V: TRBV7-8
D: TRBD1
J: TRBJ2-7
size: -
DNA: TGTGCCAGCAGCCGCCCAGGGGGAAGGAGCTCCTACGAGCAGTACTTC
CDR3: CASSRPGGRSSYEQYF

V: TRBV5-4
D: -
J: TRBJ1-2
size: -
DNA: TGTGCCAGCAGCGCACAACAGGGCTACTATGGCTACACCTTC
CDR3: CASSAQQGYYGYTF

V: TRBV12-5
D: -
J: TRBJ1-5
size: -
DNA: TGTGCTAGTGGTTTTCGTCAGCCCCAGCATTTT
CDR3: CASGFRQPQHF